These 9 T cell receptor beta chains were all obtained from the same sample, sequenced in a study of blood T cell repertoires in COVID-19. TCRdb keeps only in-frame clones here, not all; method: immunoSEQ multiplex PCR. Of fewer than 60,000 clones listed, approximately 83% were seen once; the top ten hold roughly 7.1%. Sequences were obtained from peripheral blood. The receptors originated from an older man with active COVID-19.

V gene TRBV15 combines with J gene TRBJ2-3; TRBD1 agrees at 8 bases. This CDR3 is built from 16 residues. Looked up from germline, CDR1 is LNHNV and CDR2 is YYDKDF (reference sequence). Trimming took 4 bases from V and 2 from J; bases not matched to a gene: 8. CDR3 coding DNA: TGTGCCACCAGCAAAGGACAGGGCATAATCACAGATACGCAGTATTTT. This gives the protein CATSKGQGIITDTQYF.

A few counts support this clone. The chain has TRBV4-1 and TRBJ2-7; D might be TRBD2 (5 bases). The germline V gene encodes CDR1 MGHRA and CDR2 YSYEKL. The CDR3 loop spans 14 amino acids. Between the trimmed V and J ends, which lost 1 base and 5 bases, there was a span of 12 bases. The CDR3 loop reads CASSQVRGSNEQYF. DNA for the CDR3: TGCGCCAGCAGCCAAGTCCGGGGTTCCAACGAGCAGTACTTC.

Only one count was recorded for this clone. The chain joins TRBV27 to TRBJ1-5; unclear D gene. Germline V gives CDR1 MNHEY, CDR2 SMNVEV (reference sequence). The length of the CDR3 is 13 residues. Between the trimmed V and J ends, which lost 2 bases and 4 bases, there was a span of 6 bases. For the CDR3, the DNA is TGTGCCAGCAGTTTAGAGAATAATCAGCCCCAGCATTTT. Its translation is CASSLENNQPQHF.

The V gene is TRBV9, the J gene TRBJ2-1; possibly TRBD2 for D (7 bases). This CDR3 is 15 amino acids long. V shed 4 bases and J shed 5 bases, with 16 bases lying between them. Germline lookup yields CDR1 SGDLS and CDR2 YYNGEE. The CDR3 protein is CASSRGRGFNNEQFF. The DNA of the CDR3 is TGTGCCAGCAGCCGGGGGCGGGGGTTCAACAATGAGCAGTTCTTC.

Only one count was recorded for this clone. This rearrangement joins TRBV6-2 or TRBV6-3 to TRBJ2-1; TRBD2 matches 11 bases. The V and J ends lost 5 bases and 4 bases, in that order; junction bases with no gene match: 7. The CDR3 totals 16 residues. Germline lookup yields CDR1 MNHEY and CDR2 SVGEGT. CDR3 sequence: CASSRRLAGSYNEQFF. CDR3 sequence (DNA): TGTGCCAGCAGTCGAAGACTAGCGGGGTCGTACAATGAGCAGTTCTTC.

The genes are TRBV5-1 and TRBJ2-2; D remains ambiguous. The CDR3 runs 14 residues. Germline V gene sequence: CDR1 SGHRS, CDR2 YFSETQ. V lost 0 bases and J lost 5, with 8 bases in between. For the CDR3, the DNA is TGCGCCAGCAGCTTGGTTCCAGCGACCGGGGAGCTGTTTTTT. Protein sequence: CASSLVPATGELFF.

This chain joins TRBV4-3 and TRBJ1-5, with 7 bases fitting TRBD1. Germline V gives CDR1 LGHNA, CDR2 YSLEER. The junction had 7 bases not matched to a gene; V was cut back by 3 bases and J by 5 bases. This CDR3 is built from 15 residues. The CDR3 protein is CASSQETGSDQPQHF. CDR3 coding DNA: TGCGCCAGCAGCCAGGAGACAGGGAGTGATCAGCCCCAGCATTTT.

V gene TRBV19 combines with J gene TRBJ1-5; 7 bases line up with TRBD1. There are 16 residues in the CDR3. Germline-derived CDR1 and CDR2 are LNHDA and SQIVND (reference sequence). The junction had 8 bases not matched to a gene; V was cut back by 6 bases and J by 0 bases. The CDR3 reads CASRNLQGNSNQPQHF. In DNA form, the CDR3 reads TGTGCCAGTAGAAACCTACAGGGGAATAGCAATCAGCCCCAGCATTTT.

The genes are TRBV6-1 and TRBJ1-5, with a tentative D call TRBD1 (5 bases). This CDR3 comprises 15 residues. The V gene's germline CDR1 is MNHNS and CDR2 SASEGT. Trimming left V 2 bases short and J 7 bases short, with 15 bases between. In nucleotides, the CDR3 is TGTGCCAGCAGTGAATCGCGGGGGGGACGCCAGCCCCAGCATTTT. Translation gives CASSESRGGRQPQHF.